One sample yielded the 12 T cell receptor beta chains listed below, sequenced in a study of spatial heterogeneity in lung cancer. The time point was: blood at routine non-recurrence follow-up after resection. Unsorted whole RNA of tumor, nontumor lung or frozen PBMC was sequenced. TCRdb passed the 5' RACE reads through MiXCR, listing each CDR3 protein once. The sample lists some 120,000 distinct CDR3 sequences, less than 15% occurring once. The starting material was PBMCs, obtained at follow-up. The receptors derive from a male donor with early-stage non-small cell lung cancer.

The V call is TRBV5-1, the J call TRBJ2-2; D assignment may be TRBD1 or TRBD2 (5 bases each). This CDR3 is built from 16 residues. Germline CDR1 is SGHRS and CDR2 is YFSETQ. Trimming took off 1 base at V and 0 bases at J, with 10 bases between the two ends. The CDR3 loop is CASSLSGTANTGELFF. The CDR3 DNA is TGCGCCAGCAGCTTGTCCGGGACGGCGAACACCGGGGAGCTGTTTTTT.

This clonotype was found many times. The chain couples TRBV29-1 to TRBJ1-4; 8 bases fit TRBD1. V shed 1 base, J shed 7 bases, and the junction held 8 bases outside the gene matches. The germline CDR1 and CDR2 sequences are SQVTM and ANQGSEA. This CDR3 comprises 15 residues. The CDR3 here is CSVEVQGALTEKLFF. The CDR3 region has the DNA TGCAGCGTTGAAGTTCAGGGGGCTCTTACTGAAAAACTGTTTTTT. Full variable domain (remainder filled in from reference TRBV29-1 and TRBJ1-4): SAVISQKPSRDICQRGTSLTIQCQVDSQVTMMFWYRQQPGQSLTLIATANQGSEATYESGFVIDKFPISRPNLTFSTLTVSNMSPEDSSIYLCSVEVQGALTEKLFFGSGTQLSVL.

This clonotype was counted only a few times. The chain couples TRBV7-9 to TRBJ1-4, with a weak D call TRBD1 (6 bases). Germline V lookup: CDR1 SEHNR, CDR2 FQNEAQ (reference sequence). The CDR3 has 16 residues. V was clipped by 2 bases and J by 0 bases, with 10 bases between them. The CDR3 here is CASSLRGTATNEKLFF. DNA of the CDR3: TGTGCCAGCAGCTTAAGGGGGACTGCAACTAATGAAAAACTGTTTTTT.

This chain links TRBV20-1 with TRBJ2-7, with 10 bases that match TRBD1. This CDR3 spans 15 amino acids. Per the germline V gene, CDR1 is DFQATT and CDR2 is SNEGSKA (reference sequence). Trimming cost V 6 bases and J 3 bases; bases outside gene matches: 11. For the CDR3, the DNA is TGCAGTGCACAGCAGCGGGACAGGGGTCTCTACGAGCAGTACTTC. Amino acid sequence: CSAQQRDRGLYEQYF.

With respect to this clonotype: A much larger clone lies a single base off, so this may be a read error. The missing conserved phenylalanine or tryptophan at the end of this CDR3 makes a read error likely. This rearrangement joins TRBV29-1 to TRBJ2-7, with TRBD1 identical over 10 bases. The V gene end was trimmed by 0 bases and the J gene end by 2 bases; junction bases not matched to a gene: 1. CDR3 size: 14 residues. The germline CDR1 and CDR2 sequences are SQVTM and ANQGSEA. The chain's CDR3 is CSVEDGTGAYEQYY. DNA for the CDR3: TGCAGCGTTGAAGACGGGACAGGGGCCTACGAGCAGTACTAC.

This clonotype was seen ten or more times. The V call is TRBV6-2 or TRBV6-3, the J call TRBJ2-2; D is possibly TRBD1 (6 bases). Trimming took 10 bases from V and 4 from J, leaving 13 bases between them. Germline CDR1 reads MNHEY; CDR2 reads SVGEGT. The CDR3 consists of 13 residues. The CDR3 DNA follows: TGTGCCATCCGGACAGATTTCACCGGGGAGCTGTTTTTT. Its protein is CAIRTDFTGELFF.

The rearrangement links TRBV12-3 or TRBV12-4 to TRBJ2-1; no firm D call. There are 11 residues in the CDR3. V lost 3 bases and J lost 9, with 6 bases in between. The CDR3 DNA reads TGTGCCAGCAGTTTGTTGGGTGAGCAGTTCTTC. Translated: CASSLLGEQFF.

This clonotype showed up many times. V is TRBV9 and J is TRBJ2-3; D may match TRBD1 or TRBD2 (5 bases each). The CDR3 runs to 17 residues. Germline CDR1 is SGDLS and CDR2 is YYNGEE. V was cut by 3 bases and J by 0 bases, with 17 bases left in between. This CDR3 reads CASSARRDRASTDTQYF. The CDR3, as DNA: TGTGCCAGCAGCGCCCGCAGGGACCGAGCTAGCACAGATACGCAGTATTTT. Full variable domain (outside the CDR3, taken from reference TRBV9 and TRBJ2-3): DSGVTQTPKHLITATGQRVTLRCSPRSGDLSVYWYQQSLDQGLQFLIQYYNGEERAKGNILERFSAQQFPDLHSELNLSSLELGDSALYFCASSARRDRASTDTQYFGPGTRLTVL.

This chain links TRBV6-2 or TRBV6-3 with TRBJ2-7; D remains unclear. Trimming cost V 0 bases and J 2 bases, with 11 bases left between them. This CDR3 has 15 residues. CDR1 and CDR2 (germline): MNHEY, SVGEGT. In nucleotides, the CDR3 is TGTGCCAGCAGTTACTCCGCGCAGACCGCCTACGAGCAGTACTTC. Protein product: CASSYSAQTAYEQYF.

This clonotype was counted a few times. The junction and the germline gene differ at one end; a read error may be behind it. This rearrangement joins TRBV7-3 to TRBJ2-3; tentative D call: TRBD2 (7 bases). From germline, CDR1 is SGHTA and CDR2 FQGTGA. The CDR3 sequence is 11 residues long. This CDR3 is CASSRLGGPLF. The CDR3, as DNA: TGTGCCAGCAGCCGCCTCGGGGGGCCCCTTTTT.

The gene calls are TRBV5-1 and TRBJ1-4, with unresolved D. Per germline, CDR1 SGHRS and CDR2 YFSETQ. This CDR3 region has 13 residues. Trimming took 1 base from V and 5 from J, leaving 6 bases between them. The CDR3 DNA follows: TGCGCCAGCAGCTTGAGAACAAATGAAAAACTGTTTTTT. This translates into CASSLRTNEKLFF.

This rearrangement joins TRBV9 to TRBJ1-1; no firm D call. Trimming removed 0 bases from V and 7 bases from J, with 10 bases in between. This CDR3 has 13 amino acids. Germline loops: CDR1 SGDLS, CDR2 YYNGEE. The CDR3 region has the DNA TGTGCCAGCAGCGTAGGTCGTGCGGGTGAAGCTTTCTTT. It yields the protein CASSVGRAGEAFF.